A single sample gave rise to the 32 T cell receptor beta chains below, sequenced in a study of cytomegalovirus exposure and HLA in healthy donors. 60 Vbeta and 13 Jbeta primers were used in PCR. Generated by immunoSEQ multiplex PCR, the TCRdb table keeps only in-frame clones and is missing some. This sample contains tens of thousands of clones. The source material was PBMCs. The receptors stem from a female donor in good health and CMV-seronegative.

This sequence joins TRBV25-1 and TRBJ1-1, with D unresolved. V gave up 4 bases and J gave up 2 bases, with 11 bases separating them. Germline assignment: CDR1 MGHDK and CDR2 SYGVNS. The CDR3 is 14 amino acids. CDR3 region: CASSGRRVNTEAFF. CDR3 nucleotide sequence: TGTGCCAGCAGTGGGAGGCGCGTAAACACTGAAGCTTTCTTT.

The chain combines TRBV9 with TRBJ1-2; D gene uncertain. CDR1 and CDR2 (germline): SGDLS, YYNGEE. Trimming pared 0 bases from V and 5 bases from J, leaving 5 bases between. CDR3 length: 12 amino acids. The CDR3 region has the DNA TGTGCCAGCAGCGTAGTCGGGTATGGCTACACCTTC. It specifies CASSVVGYGYTF.

The chain has TRBV6-4 and TRBJ1-5, with a tentative D call TRBD1 (5 bases). The CDR3 sequence is 14 residues long. Trimming stripped 2 bases from V and 0 bases from J, with 5 bases between. Germline V CDR1 and CDR2: MRHNA, SNTAGT. The CDR3 spells CASSDGASNQPQHF. The CDR3, as DNA: TGTGCCAGCAGTGACGGGGCTAGCAATCAGCCCCAGCATTTT.

The rearrangement uses TRBV7-3 and TRBJ2-3; the match to TRBD2 covers 9 bases. This CDR3 region has 15 residues. The V gene's germline CDR1 is SGHTA and CDR2 FQGTGA. V shed 0 bases, J shed 7 bases, and the junction held 5 bases outside the gene matches. DNA for the CDR3: TGTGCCAGCAGCTTAACTAGCGGGGGCGTACATACGCAGTATTTT. Its protein is CASSLTSGGVHTQYF.

The chain combines TRBV9 with TRBJ2-7; 15 positions match TRBD2. V dropped 0 bases and J dropped 2; count of bases not matched to a gene: 6. The CDR3 sequence is 18 residues long. Per the germline V gene, CDR1 is SGDLS and CDR2 is YYNGEE. CDR3 residues: CASSVAPGLAGGPYEQYF. CDR3 bases: TGTGCCAGCAGCGTAGCTCCCGGACTAGCGGGGGGGCCCTACGAGCAGTACTTC.

The CDR3 region has the DNA TGCGCCAGCAGCATGGACAGGGGTCAGCCCCAGCATTTT. Translated: CASSMDRGQPQHF. The chain links TRBV4-3 to TRBJ1-5; TRBD1 matches at 9 bases. J gave up 6 bases and V 5 bases, and 2 bases lay outside the gene matches. CDR3 length: 13 residues. The germline gives CDR1 LGHNA, CDR2 YSLEER.

The chain joins TRBV6-5 to TRBJ2-3, with D uncertain. There are 14 residues in the CDR3. V gave up 0 bases and J gave up 6 bases, with 10 bases separating them. Germline assignment: CDR1 MNHEY and CDR2 SVGAGI. CDR3 region: CASSYSALSDTQYF. As DNA, the CDR3 is TGTGCCAGCAGTTACTCGGCCCTCTCGGATACGCAGTATTTT.

The chain combines TRBV6-5 with TRBJ2-7; 8 bases fit TRBD2. V was clipped by 8 bases and J by 2 bases; unmatched bases: 5. CDR1 MNHEY and CDR2 SVGAGI come from the germline V gene. This CDR3 spans 13 amino acids. For the CDR3, the DNA is TGTGCCAGCGGAACTAGCGGACCCTACGAGCAGTACTTC. Translation gives CASGTSGPYEQYF.

J is TRBJ2-7 and V is TRBV4-1; possibly TRBD2 for D (6 bases). Per the germline V gene, CDR1 is MGHRA and CDR2 is YSYEKL. V lost 0 bases to trimming and J lost 5 bases, with 8 bases between them. CDR3 length: 13 residues. CDR3 loop: CASSQETSNEQYF. For the CDR3, the DNA is TGCGCCAGCAGCCAAGAGACTAGTAACGAGCAGTACTTC.

According to its frequency, this clone is medium-sized. This chain uses TRBV19 with TRBJ1-1, with unresolved D. The CDR3 is made up of 10 amino acids. Germline loops: CDR1 LNHDA, CDR2 SQIVND (reference sequence). V dropped 4 bases and J dropped 11 bases, with 8 bases sitting between them. This chain's CDR3 is CASSRVKAFF. CDR3 nucleotides: TGTGCCAGTAGTAGAGTGAAGGCTTTCTTT.

The chain links TRBV29-1 to TRBJ1-1; tentative D call: TRBD1 (5 bases). The CDR3 runs 14 residues. The V end lost 6 bases, the J end lost 1 base, and 15 bases lay between the germline ends. Per germline, CDR1 SQVTM and CDR2 ANQGSEA. CDR3 sequence: CSVNALTGNTEAFF. The CDR3 bases are TGCAGCGTCAACGCCCTCACAGGGAACACTGAAGCTTTCTTT.

The chain employs TRBV9 and TRBJ2-3, with TRBD2 matching 8 bases. The CDR3 totals 14 residues. Germline trimming cut 5 bases from V and 2 bases from J; bases unmatched to any gene: 4. Germline V gene data show CDR1 as SGDLS and CDR2 as YYNGEE. CDR3 sequence reads: CASSRGGITDTQYF. CDR3 coding DNA: TGTGCCAGCAGTCGGGGGGGCATCACAGATACGCAGTATTTT.

The rearrangement joins TRBV5-1 to TRBJ2-7, with 9 bases that match TRBD2. Trimming took 2 bases from V and 4 from J; bases not matched to a gene: 4. CDR1 SGHRS and CDR2 YFSETQ come from the germline V gene. CDR3 length equals 14 residues. CDR3 protein: CASSFLAGAYEQYF. In nucleotides, the CDR3 is TGCGCCAGCAGCTTCTTAGCGGGGGCTTACGAGCAGTACTTC.

CDR3 in amino acids: CAISESGTSSTDTQYF. The CDR3 bases are TGTGCCATCAGTGAGTCAGGGACATCCAGCACAGATACGCAGTATTTT. The chain employs TRBV10-3 and TRBJ2-3; TRBD1 might be the D (6 bases). V shed 0 bases and J shed 0 bases, with 10 bases lying between them. The CDR3 sequence is 16 residues long. The germline CDR1 and CDR2 sequences are ENHRY and SYGVKD.

The rearrangement links TRBV18 to TRBJ1-5; 10 bases fit TRBD1. The CDR3 has 15 residues. Losses at the gene ends were 3 bases for V and 5 bases for J; bases not matched to a gene: 4. The germline V gene has CDR1 KGHSH and CDR2 LQKENI. CDR3 in amino acids: CASSPGQGEYQPQHF. In DNA, the CDR3 is TGTGCCAGCTCACCCGGACAGGGGGAGTATCAGCCCCAGCATTTT.

This chain links TRBV2 with TRBJ2-7, with TRBD1 as a possible D gene (6 bases). The CDR3 has 13 amino acids. Germline V CDR1 and CDR2: SNHLY, FYNNEI. V was cut by 5 bases and J by 1 base, with 9 bases left in between. Written as DNA, the CDR3 is TGTGCCAGCAGTAAAGACAGGTCCTACGAGCAGTACTTC. This sequence encodes CASSKDRSYEQYF.

This chain connects TRBV7-2 to TRBJ2-5; D ambiguous. The CDR3 extends over 14 amino acids. V gave up 2 bases and J gave up 7 bases, with 14 bases separating them. Germline V gene data show CDR1 as SGHTA and CDR2 as FQGNSA. The CDR3 coding sequence is TGTGCCAGCAGCTTAAACAGACCTGAAGGGACCCAGTACTTC. Translating gives CASSLNRPEGTQYF.

The chain combines TRBV4-1 with TRBJ2-3, with 9 bases matching TRBD1. The CDR3 covers 13 residues. V dropped 8 bases and J dropped 2; count of bases not matched to a gene: 2. The germline V gene encodes CDR1 MGHRA and CDR2 YSYEKL. The CDR3 DNA follows: TGCGCCAGCGGACAGGGGCTCACAGATACGCAGTATTTT. Amino acid sequence: CASGQGLTDTQYF.

This chain connects TRBV5-1 to TRBJ2-7; weak D call: TRBD2 (7 bases). V was clipped by 0 bases and J by 7 bases, with 17 bases between them. CDR3 length equals 15 residues. CDR1 and CDR2 (germline): SGHRS, YFSETQ. This CDR3 reads CASSLDPGGPWEQYF. The CDR3 nucleotides are TGCGCCAGCAGCTTGGATCCGGGGGGCCCGTGGGAGCAGTACTTC.

The J gene is TRBJ1-1, the V gene TRBV5-4, with 8 bases aligning to TRBD1. Trimming cost V 4 bases and J 3 bases; bases outside gene matches: 2. The CDR3 has 13 residues. Germline V CDR1 and CDR2: SGHNT, YYREEE (reference sequence). CDR3 coding DNA: TGTGCCAGCAGCGTGGACAGGGACACTGAAGCTTTCTTT. Amino acids: CASSVDRDTEAFF. The full variable domain, in which reference TRBV5-4 and TRBJ1-1 provide the parts outside the CDR3, is ETGVTQSPTHLIKTRGQQVTLRCSSQSGHNTVSWYQQALGQGPQFIFQYYREEENGRGNFPPRFSGLQFPNYSSELNVNALELDDSALYLCASSVDRDTEAFFGQGTRLTVV.

The chain employs TRBV27 and TRBJ2-7, with TRBD2 identical over 16 bases. Germline CDR1 and CDR2: MNHEY and SMNVEV (reference sequence). The CDR3 runs 17 residues. V lost 2 bases and J lost 3; bases outside the gene matches: 4. CDR3 DNA sequence: TGTGCCAGCAGTTTAGGGACTAGCGGGGGGGGCAGCTACGAGCAGTACTTC. This translates into CASSLGTSGGGSYEQYF.

The chain uses TRBV18 and TRBJ2-4; perhaps TRBD2 as D (5 bases). The CDR3 is made up of 15 amino acids. Trimming removed 3 bases from V and 7 bases from J, with 16 bases in between. Germline V gene data show CDR1 as KGHSH and CDR2 as LQKENI. This CDR3 reads CASSPDRVRENIQYF. CDR3 sequence (DNA): TGTGCCAGCTCACCGGACCGGGTGAGGGAGAACATTCAGTACTTC.

The CDR3 here is CASSTGQINLDEQYF. The DNA of the CDR3 is TGCGCCAGCAGCACGGGACAAATTAACCTTGACGAGCAGTACTTC. This chain links TRBV10-1 with TRBJ2-7; D might be TRBD1 (6 bases). Trimming took off 6 bases at V and 5 bases at J, with 20 bases between the two ends. CDR3 size: 15 residues. Looked up from germline, CDR1 is WNHNN and CDR2 is SYGVQD (reference sequence).

V and J are TRBV29-1 and TRBJ1-2; TRBD1 aligns across 8 bases. Germline V gene lookup returns CDR1 SQVTM and CDR2 ANQGSEA. V lost 3 bases, J lost 6 bases, and 9 bases stayed unmatched. The CDR3 sequence is 14 residues long. CDR3 sequence: CSVETGAFFNGYTF. DNA for the CDR3: TGCAGCGTTGAGACAGGGGCTTTCTTCAATGGCTACACCTTC. The full variable domain, its missing parts supplied by reference TRBV29-1 and TRBJ1-2, is SAVISQKPSRDICQRGTSLTIQCQVDSQVTMMFWYRQQPGQSLTLIATANQGSEATYESGFVIDKFPISRPNLTFSTLTVSNMSPEDSSIYLCSVETGAFFNGYTFGSGTRLTVV.

The chain recombines TRBV4-3 with TRBJ2-7; 13 nucleotides line up with TRBD2. The CDR3 runs 17 residues. Germline V gives CDR1 LGHNA, CDR2 YSLEER. The junction had 6 bases not matched to a gene; V was cut back by 0 bases and J by 4 bases. CDR3: CASSQDTSGGAGYEQYF. The CDR3 region has the DNA TGCGCCAGCAGCCAAGATACTAGCGGGGGGGCCGGTTACGAGCAGTACTTC.

V gene TRBV5-6 combines with J gene TRBJ2-5; 10 bases match TRBD2. Per germline, CDR1 SGHDT and CDR2 YYEEEE. With 0 bases clipped from V and 1 base from J, the junction kept 12 bases outside the gene matches. The CDR3 totals 19 residues. The CDR3 region is CASSLESQVAGGLQETQYF. CDR3 bases: TGTGCCAGCAGCTTGGAGTCACAGGTAGCGGGGGGCCTCCAAGAGACCCAGTACTTC.

The chain recombines TRBV5-1 with TRBJ1-1, with 8 bases identical to TRBD1. CDR1 is SGHRS and CDR2 is YFSETQ in the germline V gene. V dropped 4 bases and J dropped 6; count of bases not matched to a gene: 11. The CDR3 has 15 amino acids. The CDR3 nucleotides are TGCGCCAGCAGCCGGCGTACAGGGGGTGACGCTGAAGCTTTCTTT. The encoded protein is CASSRRTGGDAEAFF. Full variable domain (missing parts from reference TRBV5-1 and TRBJ1-1): KAGVTQTPRYLIKTRGQQVTLSCSPISGHRSVSWYQQTPGQGLQFLFEYFSETQRNKGNFPGRFSGRQFSNSRSEMNVSTLELGDSALYLCASSRRTGGDAEAFFGQGTRLTVV.

V usage is TRBV28 and J usage is TRBJ2-5, with TRBD2 matching over 9 bases. V lost 3 bases and J lost 1; bases outside the gene matches: 3. Looked up from germline, CDR1 is MDHEN and CDR2 is SYDVKM. The CDR3 totals 15 residues. As DNA, the CDR3 is TGTGCCAGCAGTTTCAGCGGGGGGCCCCAAGAGACCCAGTACTTC. It is translated as CASSFSGGPQETQYF.

The V call is TRBV5-6, the J call TRBJ2-1; 10 nucleotides match TRBD1. CDR1 SGHDT and CDR2 YYEEEE come from the germline V gene. The CDR3 extends over 15 amino acids. Trimming at V came to 3 bases and at J to 2 bases, leaving 2 bases not matched to a gene. The CDR3 protein is CASSSGQGAYNEQFF. For the CDR3, the DNA is TGTGCCAGCAGCTCAGGACAGGGGGCCTACAATGAGCAGTTCTTC.

J is TRBJ1-4 and V is TRBV18; D uncertain. Germline V gene lookup returns CDR1 KGHSH and CDR2 LQKENI. The CDR3 length is 14 residues. The V and J ends lost 2 bases and 3 bases respectively, with 7 bases between them. The CDR3 nucleotides read TGTGCCAGCTCACCAGGGCTGTCTAATGAAAAACTGTTTTTT. Its translation is CASSPGLSNEKLFF.

V and J are TRBV30 and TRBJ2-7; D is undetermined. This CDR3 spans 14 amino acids. Germline-derived CDR1 and CDR2 are GTSNPN and SVGIG (reference sequence). With 2 bases removed from V and 0 bases from J, the gap between germline ends came to 11 bases. The CDR3 protein is CAWSIQLPSYEQYF. The CDR3 DNA sequence: TGTGCCTGGAGTATCCAGTTACCCTCCTACGAGCAGTACTTC.

J is TRBJ1-4 and V is TRBV5-1; no definite D call. V lost 1 base to trimming and J lost 2 bases, with 6 bases between them. The CDR3 is 14 amino acids. Germline V CDR1 and CDR2: SGHRS, YFSETQ. This CDR3 is CASSLLATNEKLFF. The CDR3 DNA reads TGCGCCAGCAGCTTGTTGGCTACTAATGAAAAACTGTTTTTT.